Following are 22 T cell receptor beta chains from one sample sequenced in a study of regulatory T cells in long-lasting Graves disease. With iRepertoire HTBI primers and Arm-PCR of CDR3 regions, TCR beta libraries were built. TCRdb re-derived calls from the multiplex PCR reads in MiXCR, one entry per CDR3 protein. The table includes roughly 260,000 distinct CDR3 sequences, about 18% detected once. Time point in this sample: newly diagnosed GD, antithyroid drugs for less than 3 months. Preparation of the TCR library used RNA extracted from PBMCs. This sample also appeared in a second study, on T cells in Graves' hyperthyroidism and ophthalmopathy.

The source material was peripheral blood mononuclear cells (PBMCs), sampled at new diagnosis, from a patient treated with antithyroid drugs. These receptors were collected from a woman aged 25 to 39 with Graves disease.

This clonotype has ten or more counts. The CDR3 here is CASSSSPPTGDRNTGELFF. The CDR3 bases are TGTGCCAGCAGCTCGAGTCCCCCAACAGGGGATCGGAACACCGGGGAGCTGTTTTTT. The rearrangement uses TRBV12-3 or TRBV12-4 and TRBJ2-2, with 7 bases matching TRBD1. Germline trimming cut 6 bases from V and 1 base from J; bases unmatched to any gene: 17. This CDR3 comprises 19 residues.

Remarks on this clonotype: A read error likely explains this, since a far larger clone differs by one base. The V call is TRBV5-5, the J call TRBJ2-5; TRBD2 matches at 9 bases. This CDR3 is 15 amino acids long. Trimming removed 1 base from V and 11 bases from J; junction bases left unmatched: 12. Looked up from germline, CDR1 is SGHKS and CDR2 is YYEKEE (reference sequence). The CDR3 sequence: CASSLLGGGVGEQYF. For the CDR3, the DNA is TGTGCCAGCAGCTTGTTAGGCGGGGGGGTCGGGGAGCAGTACTTC.

This clonotype occurred a few times. V and J are TRBV7-9 and TRBJ2-1; TRBD1 aligns across 7 bases. The trim removed 7 bases at V and 3 bases at J, leaving 3 bases unmatched. The germline V gene has CDR1 SEHNR and CDR2 FQNEAQ (reference sequence). This CDR3 region has 13 residues. As DNA, the CDR3 is TGTGCCAGCACCGGGGACAGCTACAATGAGCAGTTCTTC. As protein: CASTGDSYNEQFF.

This clonotype was counted ten times or more. The chain combines TRBV18 with TRBJ1-5; TRBD1 matches at 8 bases. The CDR3 extends over 13 amino acids. The junction had 1 base not matched to a gene; V was cut back by 3 bases and J by 6 bases. The V gene's germline CDR1 is KGHSH and CDR2 LQKENI. The CDR3 DNA reads as TGTGCCAGCTCACCGGACAGGGCTCAGCCCCAGCATTTT. Encoded protein: CASSPDRAQPQHF.

There are a few counts of this clonotype. The chain uses TRBV5-1 and TRBJ2-1; TRBD1 is a possible D gene (5 bases). V lost 0 bases, J lost 3 bases, and 10 bases lay in between. The CDR3 contains 15 residues. Germline V gene lookup returns CDR1 SGHRS and CDR2 YFSETQ. The CDR3 coding sequence is TGCGCCAGCAGCTTGGTGGCAGGGATCTACAATGAGCAGTTCTTC. It is translated as CASSLVAGIYNEQFF. Full variable domain (rest looked up from reference TRBV5-1 and TRBJ2-1): KAGVTQTPRYLIKTRGQQVTLSCSPISGHRSVSWYQQTPGQGLQFLFEYFSETQRNKGNFPGRFSGRQFSNSRSEMNVSTLELGDSALYLCASSLVAGIYNEQFFGPGTRLTVL.

This clonotype has just a few counts. The V gene is TRBV7-3, the J gene TRBJ1-2; possibly TRBD1 for D (5 bases). V lost 6 bases and J lost 5, with 19 bases in between. The CDR3 covers 15 residues. Germline V gene sequence: CDR1 SGHTA, CDR2 FQGTGA. DNA for the CDR3: TGTGCCAGCAGATTCGCCGGGGGTGTGGAGTATGGCTACACCTTC. Translated, it gives CASRFAGGVEYGYTF. Using reference TRBV7-3 and TRBJ1-2 for the parts outside the CDR3, the full variable domain is GAGVSQTPSNKVTEKGKYVELRCDPISGHTALYWYRQSLGQGPEFLIYFQGTGAADDSGLPNDRFFAVRPEGSVSTLKIQRTERGDSAVYLCASRFAGGVEYGYTFGSGTRLTVV.

The rearrangement links TRBV7-9 to TRBJ1-1; D unclear. The germline CDR1 and CDR2 sequences are SEHNR and FQNEAQ (reference sequence). Trimming took off 5 bases at V and 12 bases at J, with 22 bases between the two ends. The CDR3 length is 14 residues. Here the CDR3 reads CASSPRKAGVGTFF. The CDR3 DNA sequence: TGTGCCAGCAGCCCCCGAAAGGCCGGGGTTGGGACTTTCTTT.

In this sample, this clonotype turned up many times. This sequence joins TRBV28 and TRBJ1-5; D might be TRBD1 (6 bases). CDR3 size: 14 residues. V was cut by 9 bases and J by 6 bases, with 18 bases left in between. Germline CDR1 is MDHEN and CDR2 is SYDVKM. Here the CDR3 reads CASHTWGAGQPQHF. In DNA form, the CDR3 reads TGTGCCAGTCACACGTGGGGGGCGGGTCAGCCCCAGCATTTT.

This clonotype was seen many times. The chain combines TRBV6-1 with TRBJ2-7; a possible D gene is TRBD1 (6 bases). The CDR3 runs to 14 residues. Trimming removed 2 bases at V and 2 bases at J, with 10 bases between. Germline V CDR1 and CDR2: MNHNS, SASEGT. Here the CDR3 DNA reads TGTGCCAGCAGTGAACACGGGACACCCTACGAGCAGTACTTC. This gives the protein CASSEHGTPYEQYF.

V and J are TRBV5-1 and TRBJ2-2; TRBD2 matches 13 bases. J was trimmed by 4 bases and V by 0 bases; bases with no gene match: 3. The CDR3 spans 17 residues. Germline lookup yields CDR1 SGHRS and CDR2 YFSETQ. CDR3 sequence reads: CASSLVGLAGPTGELFF. CDR3 nucleotide sequence: TGCGCCAGCAGCTTGGTGGGACTAGCGGGACCCACCGGGGAGCTGTTTTTT. The full variable domain, completed using reference TRBV5-1 and TRBJ2-2, is KAGVTQTPRYLIKTRGQQVTLSCSPISGHRSVSWYQQTPGQGLQFLFEYFSETQRNKGNFPGRFSGRQFSNSRSEMNVSTLELGDSALYLCASSLVGLAGPTGELFFGEGSRLTVL.

The chain has TRBV6-1 and TRBJ1-4; D is uncertain. The ends were cut back, 2 bases at V and 8 bases at J, with 9 bases in the middle. CDR3 size: 13 residues. CDR1 is MNHNS, CDR2 SASEGT, per germline. For the CDR3, the DNA is TGTGCCAGCAGTGAAATTAATCGGGAAAAACTGTTTTTT. This sequence encodes CASSEINREKLFF.

V gene TRBV5-1 combines with J gene TRBJ2-3; no definite D call. The CDR3 contains 15 residues. Deletions cut 0 bases from V and 1 base from J, with 9 bases between. The V gene's germline CDR1 is SGHRS and CDR2 YFSETQ. CDR3 region: CASSLVHRRTDTQYF. The CDR3, as DNA: TGCGCCAGCAGCTTGGTACACAGACGCACAGATACGCAGTATTTT.

This clonotype has a count of ten or more. The chain links TRBV2 to TRBJ2-7; no definite D call. Trimming took 4 bases from V and 5 from J, leaving 6 bases between them. The CDR3 runs to 11 residues. Looked up from germline, CDR1 is SNHLY and CDR2 is FYNNEI. The CDR3 DNA reads as TGTGCCAGCAGTGGGCTGCACGAGCAGTACTTC. This translates into CASSGLHEQYF. Together with reference TRBV2 and TRBJ2-7, the CDR3 gives the full variable domain: EPEVTQTPSHQVTQMGQEVILRCVPISNHLYFYWYRQILGQKVEFLVSFYNNEISEKSEIFDDQFSVERPDGSNFTLKIRSTKLEDSAMYFCASSGLHEQYFGPGTRLTVT.

This clonotype was seen many times. This chain links TRBV20-1 with TRBJ2-7; 8 nucleotides agree with TRBD1. With V trimmed by 5 bases and J by 4 bases, 7 bases remained unmatched. In germline, CDR1 is DFQATT, CDR2 SNEGSKA (reference sequence). The CDR3 consists of 13 residues. The CDR3 DNA sequence: TGCAGTGCTGCAGACAGGGGAAGTTACGAGCAGTACTTC. Its protein product is CSAADRGSYEQYF.

A few counts support this clonotype. CDR3 nucleotide sequence: TGCGCCAGCAGTGAGTACCGGTTCTATGGCTACACCTTC. Its protein product is CASSEYRFYGYTF. The chain employs TRBV10-2 and TRBJ1-2; D is ambiguous. Germline V gene sequence: CDR1 WSHSY, CDR2 SAAADI. The CDR3 covers 13 residues. V dropped 1 base and J dropped 4 bases, with 7 bases sitting between them.

This clonotype was observed a single time. The chain joins TRBV7-2 to TRBJ1-4; D perhaps matches TRBD1 (5 bases). V lost 1 base, J lost 2 bases, and 8 bases lay in between. The CDR3 consists of 15 residues. CDR1 is SGHTA, CDR2 FQGNSA, per germline. CDR3 sequence: CASSLEAGTNEKLFF. In nucleotides, the CDR3 is TGTGCCAGCAGCTTAGAGGCAGGGACTAATGAAAAACTGTTTTTT.

This clonotype appeared many times. The chain has TRBV20-1 and TRBJ2-7; D is perhaps TRBD2 (6 bases). The length of the CDR3 is 13 residues. Trimming cost V 0 bases and J 3 bases, with 9 bases left between them. Germline V gene sequence: CDR1 DFQATT, CDR2 SNEGSKA (reference sequence). The CDR3 here is CSAREGLYYEQYF. The CDR3 DNA reads as TGCAGTGCTAGAGAGGGACTCTACTACGAGCAGTACTTC.

As concerns this clonotype: A much larger clone differs by one base, so this may be a read error. This chain joins TRBV2 and TRBJ1-1; D perhaps matches TRBD1 (6 bases). This CDR3 has 14 amino acids. V gave up 7 bases and J gave up 3 bases, with 15 bases separating them. Germline V CDR1 and CDR2: SNHLY, FYNNEI. The CDR3 DNA follows: TGTGCCAGCAAAACCCCAGGGGAGGACACTGAAGCTTTCTTT. This sequence encodes CASKTPGEDTEAFF.

There are many counts of this clonotype. This chain's CDR3 is CASSLSLAGQRHTGELFF. The DNA of the CDR3 is TGTGCCAGCAGCTTAAGCCTTGCGGGACAACGACACACCGGGGAGCTGTTTTTT. The V gene is TRBV11-2, the J gene TRBJ2-2; possibly TRBD1 or TRBD2 for D (6 bases each). Germline V gene lookup returns CDR1 SGHAT and CDR2 FQNNGV. This CDR3 contains 18 residues. Trimming took off 2 bases at V and 3 bases at J, with 19 bases between the two ends. The variable domain in full, completed from reference TRBV11-2 and TRBJ2-2, reads EAGVAQSPRYKIIEKRQSVAFWCNPISGHATLYWYQQILGQGPKLLIQFQNNGVVDDSQLPKDRFSAERLKGVDSTLKIQPAKLEDSAVYLCASSLSLAGQRHTGELFFGEGSRLTVL.

This clonotype was counted a few times. This chain's CDR3 is CASSIASDRRNIQYF. Here the CDR3 DNA reads TGTGCCAGTAGTATAGCTTCGGACAGGAGGAACATTCAGTACTTC. V and J are TRBV19 and TRBJ2-4; 7 bases line up with TRBD1. The J segment lost 7 bases and the V segment lost 1 base, leaving 7 bases of the junction unmatched. CDR3 length: 15 amino acids. Germline-derived CDR1 and CDR2 are LNHDA and SQIVND (reference sequence).

This clonotype was found a few times. The V and J genes are TRBV9 and TRBJ2-2; tentative D call: TRBD2 (6 bases). The CDR3 contains 14 residues. Germline V CDR1 and CDR2: SGDLS, YYNGEE. Between the trimmed V and J ends, which lost 2 bases and 3 bases, there was a span of 8 bases. DNA of the CDR3: TGTGCCAGCAGCGTCGGACTACACACCGGGGAGCTGTTTTTT. Amino acids: CASSVGLHTGELFF.

This clonotype was seen repeatedly, ten times or more. This chain joins TRBV3-1 and TRBJ2-1; a weak D match, TRBD2 (6 bases). The V end lost 4 bases, the J end lost 9 bases, and 13 bases lay between the germline ends. Germline CDR1 reads LGHDT; CDR2 reads YNNKEL (reference sequence). This CDR3 is 13 amino acids long. As DNA, the CDR3 is TGTGCCAGCAGCCCCGGGGGACGGTCTGAGCAGTTCTTC. Translation gives CASSPGGRSEQFF.